Each of the 27 T cell receptor beta chains below was sequenced from the same sample in a study of siplizumab effects on memory and regulatory T cells. Measured with immunoSEQ multiplex PCR; TCRdb has only the in-frame clones, and not every one. The table has around 99,000 clones, roughly 94% seen once; the top ten hold around 0.75%. Specimen: Tregs sorted from blood. The receptors here all came from a human donor in good health.

The chain employs TRBV7-2 and TRBJ1-2; no definite D call. Per germline, CDR1 SGHTA and CDR2 FQGNSA. The CDR3 runs 12 residues. V was clipped by 1 base and J by 8 bases, with 8 bases between them. Here the CDR3 reads CASSLEAWGYTF. The CDR3 DNA reads TGTGCCAGCAGCTTAGAGGCGTGGGGCTACACCTTC.

The chain uses TRBV7-9 and TRBJ1-2; 12 bases are shared with TRBD1. The length of the CDR3 is 15 residues. Unmatched junction bases numbered 7, after V lost 5 bases and J lost 6 bases. Germline CDR1 SEHNR, CDR2 FQNEAQ (reference sequence). The CDR3 sequence is CASSIGTGGSDGYTF. The CDR3 DNA reads TGTGCCAGCAGCATTGGGACAGGGGGCTCGGATGGCTACACCTTC.

The table lists this clone with a count of one. V gene TRBV7-6 combines with J gene TRBJ1-1; D is unclear. V was trimmed by 2 bases and J by 1 base, leaving 5 bases between them. Germline CDR1 and CDR2: SGHVS and FNYEAQ. The length of the CDR3 is 13 residues. CDR3 coding DNA: TGTGCCAGCAGCTTAATATGGAACACTGAAGCTTTCTTT. This translates into CASSLIWNTEAFF. Looking up the rest from reference TRBV7-6 and TRBJ1-1 gives the full variable domain: GAGVSQSPRYKVTKRGQDVALRCDPISGHVSLYWYRQALGQGPEFLTYFNYEAQQDKSGLPNDRFSAERPEGSISTLTIQRTEQRDSAMYRCASSLIWNTEAFFGQGTRLTVV.

This clone was observed once. The chain joins TRBV19 to TRBJ2-1; 14 bases agree with TRBD2. The CDR3 extends over 19 amino acids. V lost 6 bases, J lost 8 bases, and 18 bases stayed unmatched. The germline gives CDR1 LNHDA, CDR2 SQIVND (reference sequence). CDR3 coding DNA: TGTGCCAGTAGATTTGATTCAGGCGGGACTAGCGGGAGTAGGGATGAGCAGTTCTTC. Amino acid sequence: CASRFDSGGTSGSRDEQFF.

The J gene is TRBJ1-1, the V gene TRBV19, with unresolved D. Germline assignment: CDR1 LNHDA and CDR2 SQIVND (reference sequence). The length of the CDR3 is 12 residues. Trimming pared 11 bases from V and 1 base from J, leaving 11 bases between. CDR3 nucleotides: TGTGCCTCTTCCGACAAGAACACTGAAGCTTTCTTT. Amino acids: CASSDKNTEAFF.

The chain uses TRBV6-5 and TRBJ2-5; D is undetermined. V lost 1 base to trimming and J lost 0 bases, with 6 bases between them. The length of the CDR3 is 14 residues. The germline V gene has CDR1 MNHEY and CDR2 SVGAGI. In DNA form, the CDR3 reads TGTGCCAGCAGTTACTTGGGATACCAAGAGACCCAGTACTTC. This encodes CASSYLGYQETQYF.

In DNA form, the CDR3 reads TGCGCCAGCAGCCCTACCGGGACAGGGGGTTTGGACGGCTACACCTTC. It yields the protein CASSPTGTGGLDGYTF. The gene calls are TRBV5-1 and TRBJ1-2, with 11 bases aligning to TRBD1. From germline, CDR1 is SGHRS and CDR2 YFSETQ. The CDR3 length is 16 residues. Trimming took 4 bases from V and 8 from J; bases not matched to a gene: 13.

The rearrangement uses TRBV2 and TRBJ2-1; a possible D gene is TRBD2 (7 bases). Looked up from germline, CDR1 is SNHLY and CDR2 is FYNNEI. Trimming stripped 8 bases from V and 1 base from J, with 15 bases between. CDR3 length: 15 residues. CDR3 DNA sequence: TGTGCCAGCGGACCGGGGGGCCAGTCCTACAATGAGCAGTTCTTC. As protein: CASGPGGQSYNEQFF.

In this sample, this clone turned up a few times. The chain employs TRBV7-9 and TRBJ1-5, with D hard to call. The V gene's germline CDR1 is SEHNR and CDR2 FQNEAQ (reference sequence). The V and J ends lost 5 bases and 1 base respectively, with 6 bases between them. The CDR3 consists of 13 residues. The CDR3 loop reads CASSPTSNQPQHF. The CDR3 DNA reads TGTGCCAGCAGCCCAACAAGCAATCAGCCCCAGCATTTT.

The gene calls are TRBV10-2 and TRBJ2-1; no clear D gene. The CDR3 is 15 residues long. Trimming left V 7 bases short and J 4 bases short, with 17 bases between. The germline gives CDR1 WSHSY, CDR2 SAAADI. CDR3: CASTDNGLRYNEQFF. Here the CDR3 DNA reads TGCGCCAGCACTGACAACGGTCTTAGGTACAATGAGCAGTTCTTC.

The J gene is TRBJ1-5, the V gene TRBV7-6; weak D call: TRBD1 (5 bases). From germline, CDR1 is SGHVS and CDR2 FNYEAQ. There are 15 residues in the CDR3. V lost 5 bases and J 0 bases, leaving 11 bases between the germline ends. The CDR3 spells CASSQTGGSNQPQHF. CDR3 bases: TGTGCCAGCAGCCAGACGGGGGGTAGCAATCAGCCCCAGCATTTT.

This clone occurred once. As DNA, the CDR3 is TGTGCCAGCAGCTCACTAGCGGGAGGGACCTACAATGAGCAGTTCTTC. Translation: CASSSLAGGTYNEQFF. The rearrangement joins TRBV5-6 to TRBJ2-1; 13 nucleotides line up with TRBD2. With 3 bases clipped from V and 2 bases from J, the junction kept 2 bases outside the gene matches. The CDR3 length is 16 residues. Germline V gene sequence: CDR1 SGHDT, CDR2 YYEEEE.

V is TRBV21-1 and J is TRBJ2-7. TRBV21-1 is classified as a pseudogene. CDR3 length: 17 amino acids. CDR3 protein: CASSKDLKDPYSYEQYF. The CDR3 region has the DNA TGTGCCAGCAGCAAAGACCTAAAGGACCCTTACTCCTACGAGCAGTACTTC.

V usage is TRBV9 and J usage is TRBJ1-3; D call uncertain. The V end lost 0 bases, the J end lost 0 bases, and 13 bases lay between the germline ends. This CDR3 spans 17 amino acids. Per germline, CDR1 SGDLS and CDR2 YYNGEE. The CDR3 is CASSVGSSVVSGNTIYF. The DNA for the CDR3 is TGTGCCAGCAGCGTAGGATCCAGCGTCGTCTCTGGAAACACCATATATTTT. Variable domain in full (rest from reference TRBV9 and TRBJ1-3): DSGVTQTPKHLITATGQRVTLRCSPRSGDLSVYWYQQSLDQGLQFLIQYYNGEERAKGNILERFSAQQFPDLHSELNLSSLELGDSALYFCASSVGSSVVSGNTIYFGEGSWLTVV.

The chain has TRBV18 and TRBJ1-2; D is undetermined. There are 13 residues in the CDR3. CDR1 and CDR2 (germline): KGHSH, LQKENI. The V end was cut by 3 bases, the J end by 0 bases, with 5 bases between. The CDR3 is CASSPGSNYGYTF. The CDR3 DNA follows: TGTGCCAGCTCACCGGGTTCTAACTATGGCTACACCTTC.

This sequence joins TRBV6-4 and TRBJ1-4, with 9 bases aligning to TRBD1. Germline loops: CDR1 MRHNA, CDR2 SNTAGT. The length of the CDR3 is 15 residues. V dropped 6 bases and J dropped 4; count of bases not matched to a gene: 6. The CDR3 nucleotides are TGTGCCAGCAGCGAAGACAGGGGGTTTAATGAAAAACTGTTTTTT. This codes for CASSEDRGFNEKLFF.

The chain links TRBV11-1 to TRBJ2-2; possible D gene TRBD2, 6 bases. With 3 bases removed from V and 3 bases from J, the gap between germline ends came to 8 bases. The CDR3 runs to 14 residues. Germline-derived CDR1 and CDR2 are SGHAT and FQDESV (reference sequence). CDR3 coding DNA: TGTGCCAGCAGCTTCTCGGGGGACACCGGGGAGCTGTTTTTT. Translated, it gives CASSFSGDTGELFF.

The chain recombines TRBV7-9 with TRBJ1-1, with D perhaps TRBD1 (5 bases). The CDR3 has 14 residues. CDR1 and CDR2 from the germline V gene are SEHNR and FQNEAQ (reference sequence). The germline V and J ends were trimmed by 5 bases and 7 bases, with 17 bases remaining between them. DNA for the CDR3: TGTGCCAGCAGCCCCATCGGGGGGAAGGGTGAAGCTTTCTTT. Its protein is CASSPIGGKGEAFF.

The chain recombines TRBV6-5 with TRBJ2-1; D perhaps matches TRBD1 (5 bases). CDR3 length: 12 amino acids. The V gene's germline CDR1 is MNHEY and CDR2 SVGAGI. The ends were cut back, 5 bases at V and 8 bases at J, with 10 bases in the middle. The chain's CDR3 is CASSTARDEQFF. The CDR3 bases are TGTGCCAGCAGTACCGCCAGGGATGAGCAGTTCTTC.

CDR3 sequence: CASSLEGREGRGDTQYF. The CDR3 bases are TGCGCCAGCAGCTTGGAGGGGCGGGAGGGTCGAGGAGATACGCAGTATTTT. The V and J genes are TRBV5-1 and TRBJ2-3; 9 bases align to TRBD2. Trimming removed 0 bases from V and 5 bases from J; junction bases left unmatched: 10. The V gene's germline CDR1 is SGHRS and CDR2 YFSETQ. The CDR3 is 17 amino acids. Filled out from reference TRBV5-1 and TRBJ2-3, the complete variable domain reads KAGVTQTPRYLIKTRGQQVTLSCSPISGHRSVSWYQQTPGQGLQFLFEYFSETQRNKGNFPGRFSGRQFSNSRSEMNVSTLELGDSALYLCASSLEGREGRGDTQYFGPGTRLTVL.

The chain couples TRBV27 to TRBJ2-7; the D gene is possibly TRBD2 (6 bases). V dropped 3 bases and J dropped 7 bases, with 7 bases sitting between them. The V gene's germline CDR1 is MNHEY and CDR2 SMNVEV (reference sequence). The CDR3 has 11 amino acids. This chain's CDR3 is CASSFGGEQYF. The CDR3, as DNA: TGTGCCAGCAGTTTCGGAGGGGAGCAGTACTTC.

The chain recombines TRBV19 with TRBJ2-5; 8 bases line up with TRBD1. Unmatched junction bases numbered 4, after V lost 6 bases and J lost 4 bases. Per the germline V gene, CDR1 is LNHDA and CDR2 is SQIVND (reference sequence). The CDR3 is made up of 13 amino acids. In DNA form, the CDR3 reads TGTGCCAGTAGGATACAGGGGGGAGAGACCCAGTACTTC. Encoded protein: CASRIQGGETQYF. The full variable domain, rest sourced from reference TRBV19 and TRBJ2-5, is DGGITQSPKYLFRKEGQNVTLSCEQNLNHDAMYWYRQDPGQGLRLIYYSQIVNDFQKGDIAEGYSVSREKKESFPLTVTSAQKNPTAFYLCASRIQGGETQYFGPGTRLLVL.

The chain is built from TRBV6-6 and TRBJ2-5; 9 bases line up with TRBD2. Germline lookup yields CDR1 MNHNY and CDR2 SVGAGI (reference sequence). The CDR3 loop spans 16 amino acids. V was clipped by 4 bases and J by 4 bases; unmatched bases: 10. CDR3: CASSSLASGKGETQYF. For the CDR3, the DNA is TGTGCCAGCAGTTCTCTTGCTAGCGGGAAAGGAGAGACCCAGTACTTC.

V gene TRBV2 combines with J gene TRBJ2-3; perhaps TRBD2 as D (6 bases). CDR1 SNHLY and CDR2 FYNNEI come from the germline V gene. The CDR3 is 14 residues long. V lost 8 bases and J lost 1, with 13 bases in between. The CDR3 bases are TGTGCCAGCTCTGCGGGGACTCGCACAGATACGCAGTATTTT. This encodes CASSAGTRTDTQYF.

The rearrangement links TRBV27 to TRBJ1-1; D may be TRBD1 (6 bases). V lost 4 bases and J 7 bases, leaving 13 bases between the germline ends. Germline V gives CDR1 MNHEY, CDR2 SMNVEV (reference sequence). The CDR3 length is 13 residues. CDR3 DNA: TGTGCCAGCAGTTCCCACACAGGGCTTGAAGCTTTCTTT. It specifies CASSSHTGLEAFF.

The chain uses TRBV15 and TRBJ2-7; D is perhaps TRBD1 (6 bases). Germline V gene sequence: CDR1 LNHNV, CDR2 YYDKDF (reference sequence). The CDR3 consists of 15 residues. V lost 0 bases to trimming and J lost 7 bases, with 16 bases between them. The CDR3 here is CATSRDRGGYGEQYF. In DNA, the CDR3 is TGTGCCACCAGCAGAGACAGGGGTGGTTATGGGGAGCAGTACTTC.

The rearrangement uses TRBV6-1 and TRBJ1-2; D remains ambiguous. The V gene's germline CDR1 is MNHNS and CDR2 SASEGT. This CDR3 has 14 amino acids. V lost 6 bases to trimming and J lost 1 base, with 12 bases between them. The DNA of the CDR3 is TGTGCCAGCAGACAAGAGGACGGTAACTATGGCTACACCTTC. Its translation is CASRQEDGNYGYTF.